These T cell receptor beta chains were read from a single sample in a study of beta chain features in type 1 diabetes. The method was immunoSEQ multiplex PCR; TCRdb's version includes in-frame clones alone and lacks a portion of them. There are 20,000 to 25,000 clones in the sample; more than 60% occur only once, and 2% to 2.5% lies in the top ten. The material sequenced was Tregs from blood. Receptors originate from a woman aged 40-49 years in good health. Each CDR3 is given with its conserved first and last residue. Each record gives: clone size, J gene, V gene, D gene, CDR3 protein, CDR3 DNA. A D gene is named only where the DNA matches it firmly. Some rows mark clone size as missing; the rest say once, few, many or name a class of expanded clone.

clone_size: -; j_call: TRBJ1-5; v_call: TRBV13; d_call: -; cdr3_aa: CASSFGAEPVNQPQHF; cdr3_nt: TGTGCCAGCAGCTTTGGGGCCGAACCAGTGAATCAGCCCCAGCATTTT
clone_size: -; j_call: TRBJ2-7; v_call: TRBV7-9; d_call: TRBD1; cdr3_aa: CASSSRTGGLSYEQYF; cdr3_nt: TGTGCCAGCAGCTCGCGAACAGGGGGCTTGAGCTACGAGCAGTACTTC
clone_size: -; j_call: TRBJ1-1; v_call: TRBV29-1; d_call: -; cdr3_aa: CSVEASQGTAEAFF; cdr3_nt: TGCAGCGTTGAAGCCAGTCAGGGGACGGCTGAAGCTTTCTTT
clone_size: -; j_call: TRBJ1-5; v_call: TRBV18; d_call: -; cdr3_aa: CASSPPDSRNQPQHF; cdr3_nt: TGTGCCAGCTCACCCCCCGACAGTCGCAATCAGCCCCAGCATTTT
clone_size: once; j_call: TRBJ1-2; v_call: TRBV5-1; d_call: TRBD1; cdr3_aa: CASSLDRGLGYTF; cdr3_nt: TGCGCCAGCAGCCTGGACAGGGGGCTTGGCTACACCTTC
clone_size: -; j_call: TRBJ1-5; v_call: TRBV15; d_call: -; cdr3_aa: CATSPGNQPQHF; cdr3_nt: TGTGCCACCAGTCCGGGTAATCAGCCCCAGCATTTT
clone_size: -; j_call: TRBJ2-7; v_call: TRBV6-1; d_call: TRBD1; cdr3_aa: CASSGELGQGREQYF; cdr3_nt: TGTGCCAGCAGTGGTGAACTTGGACAGGGCAGAGAGCAGTACTTC
clone_size: -; j_call: TRBJ2-3; v_call: TRBV7-2; d_call: TRBD2; cdr3_aa: CTSSALAGITDTQYF; cdr3_nt: TGTACCAGCAGCGCTCTAGCGGGGATCACAGATACGCAGTATTTT
clone_size: -; j_call: TRBJ2-3; v_call: TRBV10-3; d_call: TRBD1; cdr3_aa: CAISDLGTGGGGTDTQYF; cdr3_nt: TGTGCCATCAGTGACCTCGGGACAGGGGGTGGGGGCACAGATACGCAGTATTTT
clone_size: -; j_call: TRBJ2-5; v_call: TRBV5-5; d_call: TRBD2; cdr3_aa: CASSLAGGPHETQYF; cdr3_nt: TGTGCCAGCAGCTTAGCGGGGGGGCCACATGAGACCCAGTACTTC
clone_size: -; j_call: TRBJ2-7; v_call: TRBV29-1; d_call: TRBD1; cdr3_aa: CSAARGQGSYEQYF; cdr3_nt: TGCAGCGCCGCACGGGGACAGGGGTCCTACGAGCAGTACTTC
clone_size: -; j_call: TRBJ2-2; v_call: TRBV2; d_call: TRBD1; cdr3_aa: CASHGTGRLTGELFF; cdr3_nt: TGTGCCAGCCACGGGACAGGGCGCCTCACCGGGGAGCTGTTTTTT
clone_size: few; j_call: TRBJ2-2; v_call: TRBV4-3; d_call: -; cdr3_aa: CASGIDYSNTGELFF; cdr3_nt: TGCGCCAGCGGTATCGACTACTCGAACACCGGGGAGCTGTTTTTT
clone_size: few; j_call: TRBJ2-2; v_call: TRBV5-4; d_call: -; cdr3_aa: CASSLAAGELFF; cdr3_nt: TGTGCCAGCAGCTTGGCGGCCGGGGAGCTGTTTTTT
clone_size: -; j_call: TRBJ2-7; v_call: TRBV5-4; d_call: -; cdr3_aa: CASGDWSVSYEQYF; cdr3_nt: TGTGCCAGCGGGGACTGGAGTGTTTCCTACGAGCAGTACTTC
clone_size: medium-sized; j_call: TRBJ1-1; v_call: TRBV10-3; d_call: TRBD1; cdr3_aa: CAIRDRVGTEAFF; cdr3_nt: TGTGCCATCAGGGACAGGGTTGGCACTGAAGCTTTCTTT
clone_size: once; j_call: TRBJ1-6; v_call: TRBV5-1; d_call: TRBD1; cdr3_aa: CASSLVAGGGPNSPLHF; cdr3_nt: TGCGCCAGCAGCTTGGTTGCAGGGGGAGGTCCTAATTCACCCCTCCACTTT
clone_size: -; j_call: TRBJ2-5; v_call: TRBV27; d_call: TRBD2; cdr3_aa: CASRPSGPQETQYF; cdr3_nt: TGTGCCAGCAGACCTAGCGGGCCCCAAGAGACCCAGTACTTC
clone_size: -; j_call: TRBJ2-3; v_call: TRBV18; d_call: -; cdr3_aa: CASSPSESSTDTQYF; cdr3_nt: TGTGCCAGCTCACCCTCGGAGAGTAGCACAGATACGCAGTATTTT
clone_size: -; j_call: TRBJ1-1; v_call: TRBV7-2; d_call: TRBD1; cdr3_aa: CASSPRQGLGSEAFF; cdr3_nt: TGTGCCAGCAGCCCAAGACAGGGCCTAGGAAGCGAAGCTTTCTTT
clone_size: -; j_call: TRBJ2-2; v_call: TRBV11-2; d_call: TRBD1; cdr3_aa: CASSSTWDRNTGELFF; cdr3_nt: TGTGCCAGCAGTTCTACCTGGGACAGAAACACCGGGGAGCTGTTTTTT
clone_size: once; j_call: TRBJ1-2; v_call: TRBV4-3; d_call: -; cdr3_aa: CASSPLGGSYGYTF; cdr3_nt: TGCGCCAGCAGCCCTCTTGGGGGGAGCTATGGCTACACCTTC